Ten or more counts support the clone carrying this T cell receptor (beta chain). The antigen is unknown. CDR3 length: 14 residues. Trimming removed 6 bases at V and 4 bases at J, with 16 bases between. TCRdb re-analysed the RT-PCR reads in MiXCR, keeping a single row per CDR3 protein. The sample has about 300,000 distinct CDR3 sequences; about 20% are singletons. The entry originates in a study of response to subunit inactivated influenza vaccine. Study-wide results and caveats: Only a handful of new T cells, the authors suggested, are recruited with each seasonal influenza vaccination.

The sequencing here drew on PBMCs from blood, taken less than 22 months after vaccination. This chain joins TRBV12-3 or TRBV12-4 and TRBJ2-7, with a possible D match to TRBD2 (7 bases). The clonotype comes from a man aged 50 to 69 who received an inactivated influenza vaccine. The CDR3 sequence: CASSWGGPLYEQYF. The CDR3 DNA reads as TGTGCCAGCAGCTGGGGGGGCCCTTTATACGAGCAGTACTTC.